This passage covers 23 T cell receptor beta chains from one sample sequenced in a study of a mutant IDH1 vaccine in newly diagnosed glioma. Repertoires were generated with immunoSEQ multiplex PCR, while TCRdb's copy carries only in-frame clones and drops some. Seen here are about 59,000 clones, 80% to 90% observed once, and the top ten hold approximately 4.2%. Sample time point: week 5, during vaccination. Each dose of the vaccine consisted of 300 ug of mutant IDH1 20-mer peptide, with topical imiquimod. No antigen has been identified for these receptors. Sequenced here: PBMCs, sampled from a glioma patient whose treatment included an IDH1 peptide vaccine. The receptors were gathered from a woman aged 40 to 50 with glioma.

The V call is TRBV27, the J call TRBJ2-7, with 11 bases that match TRBD2. The ends lost 3 bases at V and 1 base at J; junction bases unmatched: 5. This CDR3 has 16 amino acids. CDR1 and CDR2 (germline): MNHEY, SMNVEV (reference sequence). The CDR3 coding sequence is TGTGCCAGCAGTTTTTACCCTAGCGGGGGGTCCTACGAGCAGTACTTC. As protein: CASSFYPSGGSYEQYF.

The chain is built from TRBV5-1 and TRBJ1-1; D gene unclear. Trimming stripped 4 bases from V and 1 base from J, with 14 bases between. CDR3 length: 15 amino acids. Germline V lookup: CDR1 SGHRS, CDR2 YFSETQ. The chain's CDR3 is CASSVLGRANTEAFF. CDR3 DNA: TGCGCCAGCAGCGTTCTGGGTAGGGCGAACACTGAAGCTTTCTTT.

The J gene is TRBJ2-7, the V gene TRBV18; 8 bases align to TRBD2. V dropped 5 bases and J dropped 6; count of bases not matched to a gene: 12. This CDR3 has 15 amino acids. Germline CDR1 is KGHSH and CDR2 is LQKENI. The CDR3 DNA sequence: TGTGCCAGCTCAACAAGCGGGGGTAAACCCTCCGAGCAGTACTTC. Its translation: CASSTSGGKPSEQYF.

The rearrangement joins TRBV30 to TRBJ1-3; D unclear. The V and J ends lost 3 bases and 2 bases respectively, with 5 bases between them. The CDR3 has 12 amino acids. Germline V gives CDR1 GTSNPN, CDR2 SVGIG (reference sequence). CDR3 region: CAWSPTGNTIYF. CDR3 DNA sequence: TGTGCCTGGAGCCCTACTGGAAACACCATATATTTT.

The chain joins TRBV7-9 to TRBJ1-1; D not resolved. Germline CDR1 and CDR2: SEHNR and FQNEAQ (reference sequence). V was clipped by 2 bases and J by 4 bases, with 8 bases between them. The CDR3 covers 13 residues. CDR3 sequence: CASSLRGFTEAFF. The CDR3 region has the DNA TGTGCCAGCAGCTTAAGAGGGTTCACTGAAGCTTTCTTT.

The chain links TRBV5-4 to TRBJ1-2; 8 bases are a match to TRBD1. This CDR3 is built from 15 residues. Germline trimming cut 4 bases from V and 4 bases from J; bases unmatched to any gene: 9. Per germline, CDR1 SGHNT and CDR2 YYREEE (reference sequence). The CDR3: CASSRDRGGIYGYTF. As DNA, the CDR3 is TGTGCCAGCAGCCGCGACAGGGGCGGGATCTATGGCTACACCTTC.

The chain combines TRBV7-2 with TRBJ1-3, with a possible D match to TRBD1 (5 bases). Germline V lookup: CDR1 SGHTA, CDR2 FQGNSA. The V end lost 8 bases, the J end lost 0 bases, and 14 bases lay between the germline ends. The CDR3 runs 15 residues. CDR3 protein: CASAQVGVSGNTIYF. CDR3 nucleotide sequence: TGTGCCAGCGCACAGGTCGGGGTCTCTGGAAACACCATATATTTT. Combining the CDR3 with reference TRBV7-2 and TRBJ1-3 gives the whole variable domain GAGVSQSPSNKVTEKGKDVELRCDPISGHTALYWYRQSLGQGLEFLIYFQGNSAPDKSGLPSDRFSAERTGGSVSTLTIQRTQQEDSAVYLCASAQVGVSGNTIYFGEGSWLTVV.

V and J are TRBV2 and TRBJ1-1, with TRBD1 matching over 7 bases. With V trimmed by 10 bases and J by 5 bases, 10 bases remained unmatched. This CDR3 has 13 residues. Germline V gene sequence: CDR1 SNHLY, CDR2 FYNNEI. The CDR3 is CATGETGRTEAFF. The CDR3 DNA reads as TGTGCCACAGGAGAGACAGGGCGGACTGAAGCTTTCTTT.

The chain links TRBV10-3 to TRBJ2-7, with 10 bases that match TRBD2. The junction had 5 bases not matched to a gene; V was cut back by 0 bases and J by 6 bases. The CDR3 runs to 15 residues. Germline CDR1 and CDR2: ENHRY and SYGVKD. In DNA, the CDR3 is TGTGCCATCAGTGAGTCAGAGCGGGGGGGCGGCGAGCAGTACTTC. Its protein product is CAISESERGGGEQYF.

The chain joins TRBV18 to TRBJ2-5; tentative D call: TRBD2 (6 bases). The CDR3 has 14 amino acids. Germline CDR1 is KGHSH and CDR2 is LQKENI. V lost 1 base, J lost 4 bases, and 10 bases lay in between. CDR3 sequence reads: CASSPRLARETQYF. Written as DNA, the CDR3 is TGTGCCAGCTCACCACGGCTAGCGAGAGAGACCCAGTACTTC. The variable domain in full, with the rest retrieved from reference TRBV18 and TRBJ2-5, is NAGVMQNPRHLVRRRGQEARLRCSPMKGHSHVYWYRQLPEEGLKFMVYLQKENIIDESGMPKERFSAEFPKEGPSILRIQQVVRGDSAAYFCASSPRLARETQYFGPGTRLLVL.

This clone has only one observation. The chain links TRBV7-9 to TRBJ2-7; 14 positions agree with TRBD2. V gave up 4 bases and J gave up 4 bases; unmatched junction bases: 9. CDR1 is SEHNR and CDR2 is FQNEAQ in the germline V gene (reference sequence). The CDR3 loop spans 17 amino acids. The CDR3 loop is CASSSQWGTSGGYEQYF. CDR3 sequence (DNA): TGTGCCAGCAGCTCGCAGTGGGGGACTAGCGGGGGTTACGAGCAGTACTTC.

The chain uses TRBV18 and TRBJ2-3, with unresolved D. The CDR3 length is 11 residues. Trimming left V 2 bases short and J 6 bases short, with 3 bases between. The V gene's germline CDR1 is KGHSH and CDR2 LQKENI. The DNA of the CDR3 is TGTGCCAGCTCACCAATTGATACGCAGTATTTT. This encodes CASSPIDTQYF.

The gene calls are TRBV5-4 and TRBJ2-7, with D possibly being TRBD2 (7 bases). Germline-derived CDR1 and CDR2 are SGHNT and YYREEE (reference sequence). The CDR3 is 16 residues long. Trimming removed 1 base from V and 0 bases from J, with 14 bases in between. The DNA for the CDR3 is TGTGCCAGCAGCTTGAGTGCGGGGGCGACCTCCTACGAGCAGTACTTC. Translated, it gives CASSLSAGATSYEQYF.

V is TRBV6-5 and J is TRBJ2-7; tentatively, D is TRBD1 or TRBD2 (6 bases each). The germline gives CDR1 MNHEY, CDR2 SVGAGI. The CDR3 covers 12 residues. The ends were cut back, 10 bases at V and 0 bases at J, with 10 bases in the middle. CDR3 amino acids: CATGGGSYEQYF. CDR3 bases: TGTGCCACCGGGGGCGGCTCCTACGAGCAGTACTTC.

This clone was picked up a small number of times. The V call is TRBV4-1, the J call TRBJ2-2, with TRBD2 identical over 8 bases. The trim removed 1 base at V and 0 bases at J, leaving 1 base unmatched. This CDR3 comprises 16 residues. Germline assignment: CDR1 MGHRA and CDR2 YSYEKL. In DNA, the CDR3 is TGCGCCAGCAGCCAAGCTAGCGGGCCGAACACCGGGGAGCTGTTTTTT. Translating gives CASSQASGPNTGELFF.

The chain joins TRBV2 to TRBJ2-1; a weak D match, TRBD2 (6 bases). V was cut by 8 bases and J by 3 bases, with 8 bases left in between. Germline V gene sequence: CDR1 SNHLY, CDR2 FYNNEI. This CDR3 has 12 residues. The chain's CDR3 is CASLGGYNEQFF. In DNA form, the CDR3 reads TGTGCCAGCCTGGGGGGCTACAATGAGCAGTTCTTC.

In nucleotides, the CDR3 is TGTGCCAGCAGCGGCGGACTAGCGGGGGATATCTACGAGCAGTACTTC. Translation gives CASSGGLAGDIYEQYF. The rearrangement links TRBV5-4 to TRBJ2-7, with 13 positions matching TRBD2. V lost 4 bases and J lost 3; bases outside the gene matches: 7. From germline, CDR1 is SGHNT and CDR2 YYREEE (reference sequence). This CDR3 has 16 amino acids.

This chain links TRBV2 with TRBJ1-3, with D possibly matching TRBD1 (5 bases). The length of the CDR3 is 13 residues. In germline, CDR1 is SNHLY, CDR2 FYNNEI. V was shortened by 5 bases and J by 2 bases, with 7 bases between the two germline ends. CDR3 sequence: CASSQTAGNTIYF. The CDR3 DNA reads TGTGCCAGCAGTCAGACAGCTGGAAACACCATATATTTT.

V and J are TRBV27 and TRBJ2-1, with 9 bases fitting TRBD2. The junction had 16 bases not matched to a gene; V was cut back by 5 bases and J by 5 bases. The CDR3 loop spans 18 amino acids. The germline gives CDR1 MNHEY, CDR2 SMNVEV (reference sequence). The CDR3 sequence: CASSPRPPGAGGHNEQFF. CDR3 in DNA: TGTGCCAGCAGTCCTAGACCGCCAGGAGCGGGAGGCCACAATGAGCAGTTCTTC.

The V and J genes are TRBV4-1 and TRBJ2-1; 8 nucleotides agree with TRBD2. V lost 1 base, J lost 5 bases, and 10 bases stayed unmatched. CDR1 and CDR2 (germline): MGHRA, YSYEKL. The CDR3 is 17 amino acids. CDR3 protein: CASSQASTSALNNEQFF. CDR3 coding DNA: TGCGCCAGCAGCCAAGCTTCGACTAGCGCGTTGAACAATGAGCAGTTCTTC.

The chain recombines TRBV5-1 with TRBJ1-2; 9 bases map to TRBD1. V lost 4 bases and J lost 2; bases outside the gene matches: 3. This CDR3 has 14 residues. Germline V gene data show CDR1 as SGHRS and CDR2 as YFSETQ. The CDR3 sequence is CASSSGQGNYGYTF. The CDR3 DNA reads TGCGCCAGCAGCAGCGGACAGGGGAACTATGGCTACACCTTC. Complete variable domain (other parts from reference TRBV5-1 and TRBJ1-2): KAGVTQTPRYLIKTRGQQVTLSCSPISGHRSVSWYQQTPGQGLQFLFEYFSETQRNKGNFPGRFSGRQFSNSRSEMNVSTLELGDSALYLCASSSGQGNYGYTFGSGTRLTVV.

The V call is TRBV4-2, the J call TRBJ1-4; D is possibly TRBD1 (6 bases). This CDR3 contains 14 residues. The V and J ends lost 0 bases and 8 bases respectively, with 10 bases between them. Germline lookup yields CDR1 LGHNA and CDR2 YNFKEQ. The CDR3 DNA follows: TGTGCCAGCAGCCAAGATGCAGGGGACGAAAAACTGTTTTTT. The encoded protein is CASSQDAGDEKLFF.

The chain recombines TRBV5-6 with TRBJ2-6; D is unclear. Germline V lookup: CDR1 SGHDT, CDR2 YYEEEE. The CDR3 is 16 residues long. Trimming took 6 bases from V and 0 from J, leaving 13 bases between them. As DNA, the CDR3 is TGTGCCAGCACCCTGCCCAGGCACTCTGGGGCCAACGTCCTGACTTTC. It is translated as CASTLPRHSGANVLTF.